This T cell receptor (beta chain) was identified in a study of OX40 agonist ivuxolimab in advanced cancers. Study in general: Each patient was given ivuxolimab into a vein every 2 weeks, at 0.01 to 10 mg/kg. Patients treated during dose escalation were battling hepatocellular carcinoma, melanoma, renal cell or head and neck cancer. Overall study findings and caveats: In CD8+ T cells, expanded clones were on average more numerous than in CD4+. The antigen specificity of the peripheral T cells (those that were expanded) was not determined.

TCRdb keeps only in-frame clones here, not all; method: immunoSEQ multiplex PCR. The sample contains about 75,000 clones, around 86% of which appear only once. For this clone: Its specificity is not known.

The CDR3 is made up of 15 amino acids. Per germline, CDR1 MNHNS and CDR2 SASEGT. Between the trimmed V and J ends, which lost 2 bases and 4 bases, there was a span of 15 bases. The chain carries TRBV6-1 and TRBJ2-7; D gene ambiguous. The receptor comes from an adult with an advanced solid tumor such as melanoma, head and neck, liver or kidney cancer. The material sequenced was CD4+ or CD8+ T cells sorted from blood, taken in a trial of the OX40 agonist ivuxolimab. The CDR3 DNA reads as TGTGCCAGCAGTGAACTCCCAGCCGACTTATACGAGCAGTACTTC. Its translation is CASSELPADLYEQYF.